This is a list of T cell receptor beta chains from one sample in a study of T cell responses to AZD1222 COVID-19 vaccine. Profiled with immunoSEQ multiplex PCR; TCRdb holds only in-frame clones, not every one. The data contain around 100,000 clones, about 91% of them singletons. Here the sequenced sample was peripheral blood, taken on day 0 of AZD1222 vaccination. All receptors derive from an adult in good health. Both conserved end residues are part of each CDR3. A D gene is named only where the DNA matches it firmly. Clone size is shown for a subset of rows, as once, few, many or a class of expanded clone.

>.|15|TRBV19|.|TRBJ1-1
CASSPQRLGGTEAFF
TGTGCCAGTAGTCCCCAGCGCCTGGGCGGCACTGAAGCTTTCTTT
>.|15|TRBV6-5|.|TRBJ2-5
CASMAGRTLRETQYF
TGTGCCAGCATGGCAGGCAGGACCTTAAGAGAGACCCAGTACTTC
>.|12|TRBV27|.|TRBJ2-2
CASSPYTGELFF
TGTGCCAGCAGTCCCTACACCGGGGAGCTGTTTTTT
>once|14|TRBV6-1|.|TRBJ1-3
CASSEARGGNTIYF
TGTGCCAGCAGTGAAGCCCGGGGGGGAAACACCATATATTTT
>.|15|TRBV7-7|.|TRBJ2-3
CASSLGRGPTDTQYF
TGTGCTAGCAGCTTGGGGCGGGGACCCACAGATACGCAGTATTTT
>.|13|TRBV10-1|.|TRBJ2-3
CASSKGGADTQYF
TGCGCCAGCAGTAAGGGAGGAGCAGATACGCAGTATTTT
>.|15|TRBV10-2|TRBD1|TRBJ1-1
CASSSSTGKYTEAFF
TGCGCCAGCAGTTCCTCGACAGGGAAATATACTGAAGCTTTCTTT
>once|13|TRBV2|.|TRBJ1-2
CASSETQGYGYTF
TGTGCCAGCAGTGAAACACAGGGCTATGGCTACACCTTC
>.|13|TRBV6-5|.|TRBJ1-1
CASSPGRNTEAFF
TGTGCCAGCAGTCCAGGCCGGAACACTGAAGCTTTCTTT
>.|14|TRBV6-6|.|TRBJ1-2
CASSYSVRESGYTF
TGTGCCAGCAGTTACTCAGTCAGGGAGAGTGGCTACACCTTC
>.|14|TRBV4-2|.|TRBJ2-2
CASSQERYTGELFF
TGTGCCAGCAGCCAAGAAAGGTACACCGGGGAGCTGTTTTTT
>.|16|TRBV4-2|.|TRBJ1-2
CASSQEPGQIRYGYTF
TGTGCCAGCAGCCAAGAACCCGGACAGATTAGGTATGGCTACACCTTC
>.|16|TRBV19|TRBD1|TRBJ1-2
CASSIPRFGDSYGYTF
TGTGCCAGTAGTATACCCAGATTCGGGGACAGCTATGGCTACACCTTC
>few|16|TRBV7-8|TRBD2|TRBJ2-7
CASSLGTSGVLYEQYF
TGTGCCAGCAGCCTTGGGACTAGTGGGGTACTCTACGAGCAGTACTTC
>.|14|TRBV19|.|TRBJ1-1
CATDYGGLNTEAFF
TGTGCCACTGACTACGGGGGATTGAACACTGAAGCTTTCTTT
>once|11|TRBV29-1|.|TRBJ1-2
CSATDGSGYTF
TGCAGCGCCACTGACGGGAGTGGCTACACCTTC
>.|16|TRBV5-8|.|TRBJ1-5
CASSLGGGYGNQPQHF
TGTGCCAGCAGCTTGGGAGGGGGGTACGGCAATCAGCCCCAGCATTTT
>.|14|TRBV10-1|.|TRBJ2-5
CASSESTGEETQYF
TGCGCCAGCAGTGAGTCGACAGGCGAAGAGACCCAGTACTTC